Shown below are 7 T cell receptor beta chains from a single sample sequenced in a study of control samples from healthy donors and cancer patients. The repertoire was sequenced with immunoSEQ multiplex PCR; TCRdb's copy has only in-frame clones and lacks some. The table lists some 150,000 clones, around nine tenths of them singletons. Sequencing was performed on blood. Receptors originate from a man aged 25-45 years in good health.

V is TRBV6-6 and J is TRBJ2-7, with TRBD2 identical over 8 bases. Trimming took 0 bases from V and 1 from J; bases not matched to a gene: 2. The CDR3 runs 15 residues. Germline V gives CDR1 MNHNY, CDR2 SVGAGI (reference sequence). The CDR3, as DNA: TGTGCCAGCAGTTACTCTACGGGAGGGTCCTACGAGCAGTACTTC. This gives the protein CASSYSTGGSYEQYF.

The chain employs TRBV5-1 and TRBJ2-7; 8 bases fit TRBD2. Germline V gene lookup returns CDR1 SGHRS and CDR2 YFSETQ. V was clipped by 5 bases and J by 8 bases; unmatched bases: 15. The CDR3 has 15 residues. This CDR3 reads CASREPGLGPTKQYF. The DNA for the CDR3 is TGCGCCAGCAGGGAGCCGGGACTAGGACCTACGAAGCAGTACTTC.

The CDR3 DNA sequence: TGTGCCAGCAGCCTGGACAGGGAGGTTCAGCCCCAGCATTTT. Protein product: CASSLDREVQPQHF. The rearrangement joins TRBV6-5 to TRBJ1-5; 8 nucleotides agree with TRBD1. Germline lookup yields CDR1 MNHEY and CDR2 SVGAGI. Germline trimming cut 6 bases from V and 6 bases from J; bases unmatched to any gene: 7. The CDR3 consists of 14 residues.

The chain combines TRBV12-5 with TRBJ2-1, with 8 bases identical to TRBD2. J gave up 9 bases and V 7 bases, and 11 bases lay outside the gene matches. The CDR3 is 14 residues long. The germline gives CDR1 LGHNT, CDR2 FRNRAP. The chain's CDR3 is CASARSGGAGEQFF. The CDR3 region has the DNA TGTGCTAGTGCCCGATCCGGGGGGGCCGGTGAGCAGTTCTTC.

This clone was picked up one time. The J gene is TRBJ1-1, the V gene TRBV11-3; a weak D match, TRBD1 (5 bases). Germline CDR1 is SGHNT and CDR2 is YENEEA. The CDR3 has 13 amino acids. The germline V and J ends were trimmed by 5 bases and 2 bases, with 9 bases remaining between them. The CDR3 DNA reads TGTGCCAGCAGCCCTCGGGACAACACTGAAGCTTTCTTT. Its protein product is CASSPRDNTEAFF.

This clone was detected many times. V and J are TRBV6-4 and TRBJ2-3; D may be TRBD2 (6 bases). This CDR3 spans 15 amino acids. With 4 bases removed from V and 1 base from J, the gap between germline ends came to 12 bases. Germline V CDR1 and CDR2: MRHNA, SNTAGT. The CDR3 loop is CASSAGASGTDTQYF. CDR3 coding DNA: TGTGCCAGCAGTGCCGGGGCTAGCGGCACAGATACGCAGTATTTT.

This clone was found once. The chain links TRBV12-5 to TRBJ1-5; weak D call: TRBD1 (6 bases). This CDR3 has 15 residues. The V and J ends lost 1 base and 4 bases respectively, with 11 bases between them. Germline CDR1 reads LGHNT; CDR2 reads FRNRAP. The CDR3 loop reads CASGLGQAVNQPQHF. CDR3 nucleotides: TGTGCTAGTGGTTTGGGACAGGCGGTAAATCAGCCCCAGCATTTT.